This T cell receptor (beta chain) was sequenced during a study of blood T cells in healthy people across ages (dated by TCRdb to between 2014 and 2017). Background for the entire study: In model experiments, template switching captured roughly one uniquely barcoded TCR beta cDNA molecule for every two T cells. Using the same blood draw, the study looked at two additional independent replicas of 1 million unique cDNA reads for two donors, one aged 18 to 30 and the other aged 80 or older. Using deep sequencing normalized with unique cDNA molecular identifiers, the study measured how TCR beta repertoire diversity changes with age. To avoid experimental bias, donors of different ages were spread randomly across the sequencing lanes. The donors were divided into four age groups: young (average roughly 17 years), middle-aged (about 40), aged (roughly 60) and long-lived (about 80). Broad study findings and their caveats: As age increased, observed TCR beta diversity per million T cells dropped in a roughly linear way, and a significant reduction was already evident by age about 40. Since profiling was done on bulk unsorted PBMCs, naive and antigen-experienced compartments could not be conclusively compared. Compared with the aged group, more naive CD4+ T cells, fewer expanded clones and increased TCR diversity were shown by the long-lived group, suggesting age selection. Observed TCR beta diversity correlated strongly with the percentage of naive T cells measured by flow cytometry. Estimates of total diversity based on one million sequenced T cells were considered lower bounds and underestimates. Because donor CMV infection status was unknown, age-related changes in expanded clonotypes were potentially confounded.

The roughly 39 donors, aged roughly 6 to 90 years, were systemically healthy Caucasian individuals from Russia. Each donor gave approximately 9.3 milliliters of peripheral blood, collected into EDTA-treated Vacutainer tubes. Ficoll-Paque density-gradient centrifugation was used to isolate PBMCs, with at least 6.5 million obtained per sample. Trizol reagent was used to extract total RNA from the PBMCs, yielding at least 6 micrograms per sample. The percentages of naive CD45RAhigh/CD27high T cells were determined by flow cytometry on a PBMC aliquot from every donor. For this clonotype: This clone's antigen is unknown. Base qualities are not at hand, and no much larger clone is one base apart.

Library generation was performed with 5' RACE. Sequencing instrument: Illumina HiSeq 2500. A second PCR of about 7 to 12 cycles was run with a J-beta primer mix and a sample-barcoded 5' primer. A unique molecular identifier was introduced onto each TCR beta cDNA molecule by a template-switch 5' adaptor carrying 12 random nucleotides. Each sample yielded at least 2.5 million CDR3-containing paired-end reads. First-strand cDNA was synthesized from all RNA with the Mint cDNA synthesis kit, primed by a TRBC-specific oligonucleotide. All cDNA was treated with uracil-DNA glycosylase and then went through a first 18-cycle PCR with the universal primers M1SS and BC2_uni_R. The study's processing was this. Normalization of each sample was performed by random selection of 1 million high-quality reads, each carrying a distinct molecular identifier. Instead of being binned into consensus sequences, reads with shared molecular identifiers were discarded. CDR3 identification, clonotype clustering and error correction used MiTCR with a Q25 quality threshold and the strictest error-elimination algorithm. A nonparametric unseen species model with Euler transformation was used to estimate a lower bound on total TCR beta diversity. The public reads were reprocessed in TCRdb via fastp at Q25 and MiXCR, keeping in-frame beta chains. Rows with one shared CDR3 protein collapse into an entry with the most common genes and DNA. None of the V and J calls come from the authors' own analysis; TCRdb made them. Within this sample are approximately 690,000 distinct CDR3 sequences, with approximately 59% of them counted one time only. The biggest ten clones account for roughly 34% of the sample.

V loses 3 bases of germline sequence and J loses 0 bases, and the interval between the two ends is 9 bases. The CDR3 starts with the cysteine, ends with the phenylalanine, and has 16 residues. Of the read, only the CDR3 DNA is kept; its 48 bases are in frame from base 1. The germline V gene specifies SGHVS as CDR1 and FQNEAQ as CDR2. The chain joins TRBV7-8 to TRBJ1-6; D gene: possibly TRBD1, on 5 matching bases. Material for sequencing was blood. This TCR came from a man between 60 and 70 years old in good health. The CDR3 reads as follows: CASSFWGSSYNSPLHF. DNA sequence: TGTGCCAGCAGCTTCTGGGGCAGCTCCTATAATTCACCCCTCCACTTT.